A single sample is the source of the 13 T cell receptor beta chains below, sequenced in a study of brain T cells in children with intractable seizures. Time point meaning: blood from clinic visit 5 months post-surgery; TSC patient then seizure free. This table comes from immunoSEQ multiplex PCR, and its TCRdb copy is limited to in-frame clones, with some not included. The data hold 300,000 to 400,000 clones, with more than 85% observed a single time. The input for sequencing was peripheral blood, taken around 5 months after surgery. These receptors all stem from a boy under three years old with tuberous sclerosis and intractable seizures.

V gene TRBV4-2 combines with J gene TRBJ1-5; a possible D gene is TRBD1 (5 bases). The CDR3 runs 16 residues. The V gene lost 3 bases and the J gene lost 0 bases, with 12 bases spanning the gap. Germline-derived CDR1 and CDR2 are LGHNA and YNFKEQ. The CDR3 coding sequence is TGTGCCAGCAGCCACCAGGGTGACTATAGCAATCAGCCCCAGCATTTT. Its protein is CASSHQGDYSNQPQHF.

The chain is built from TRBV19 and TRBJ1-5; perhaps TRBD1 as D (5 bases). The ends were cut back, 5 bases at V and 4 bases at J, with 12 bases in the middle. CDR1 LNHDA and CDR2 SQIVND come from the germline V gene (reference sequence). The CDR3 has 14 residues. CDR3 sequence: CASSANGGNQPQHF. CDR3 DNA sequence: TGTGCCAGTAGTGCCAATGGGGGAAATCAGCCCCAGCATTTT.

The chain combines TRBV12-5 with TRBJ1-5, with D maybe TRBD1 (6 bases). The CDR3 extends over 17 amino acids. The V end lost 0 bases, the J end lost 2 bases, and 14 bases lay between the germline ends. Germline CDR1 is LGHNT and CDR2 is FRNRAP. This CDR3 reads CASGLVQGTNGNQPQHF. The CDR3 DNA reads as TGTGCTAGTGGTTTGGTACAGGGCACGAACGGCAATCAGCCCCAGCATTTT.

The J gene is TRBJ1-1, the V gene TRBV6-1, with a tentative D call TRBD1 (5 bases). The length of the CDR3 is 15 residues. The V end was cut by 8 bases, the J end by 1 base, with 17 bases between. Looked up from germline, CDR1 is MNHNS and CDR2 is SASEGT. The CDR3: CASSGREVKNTEAFF. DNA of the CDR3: TGTGCCAGCTCCGGCAGGGAGGTAAAGAACACTGAAGCTTTCTTT.

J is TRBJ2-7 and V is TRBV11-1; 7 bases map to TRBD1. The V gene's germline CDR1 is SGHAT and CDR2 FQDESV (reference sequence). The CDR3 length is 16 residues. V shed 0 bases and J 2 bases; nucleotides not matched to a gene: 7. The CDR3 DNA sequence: TGTGCCAGCAGCTTAGCGTATCGGGACAGCCCCTACGAGCAGTACTTC. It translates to CASSLAYRDSPYEQYF.

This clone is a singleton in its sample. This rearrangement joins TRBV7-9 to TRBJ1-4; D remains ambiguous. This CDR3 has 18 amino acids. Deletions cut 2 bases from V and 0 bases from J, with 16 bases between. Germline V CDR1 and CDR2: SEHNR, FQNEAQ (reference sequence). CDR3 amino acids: CASSLTSQQTPTNEKLFF. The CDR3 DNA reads TGTGCCAGCAGCTTAACGTCCCAACAAACTCCAACTAATGAAAAACTGTTTTTT.

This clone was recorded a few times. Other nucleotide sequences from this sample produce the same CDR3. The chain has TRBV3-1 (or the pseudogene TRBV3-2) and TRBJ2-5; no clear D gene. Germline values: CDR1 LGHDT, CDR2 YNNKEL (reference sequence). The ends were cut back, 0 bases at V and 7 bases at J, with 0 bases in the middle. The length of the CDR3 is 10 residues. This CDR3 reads CASSQETQYF. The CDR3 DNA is TGTGCCAGCAGCCAAGAGACCCAGTACTTC.

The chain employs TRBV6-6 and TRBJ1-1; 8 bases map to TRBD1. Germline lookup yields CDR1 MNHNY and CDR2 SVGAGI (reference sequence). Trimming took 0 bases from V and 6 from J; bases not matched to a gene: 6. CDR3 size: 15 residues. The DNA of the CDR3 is TGTGCCAGCAGTTACTCAAGTGTCAGGGGGCCTGAAGCTTTCTTT. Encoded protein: CASSYSSVRGPEAFF.

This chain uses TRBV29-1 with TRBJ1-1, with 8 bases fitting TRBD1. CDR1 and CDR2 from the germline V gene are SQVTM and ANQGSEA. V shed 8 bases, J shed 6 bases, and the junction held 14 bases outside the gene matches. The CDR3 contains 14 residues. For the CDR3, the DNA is TGCAGCCTCCGTAGGACAGGGAGTTTCTCTGAAGCTTTCTTT. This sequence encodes CSLRRTGSFSEAFF.

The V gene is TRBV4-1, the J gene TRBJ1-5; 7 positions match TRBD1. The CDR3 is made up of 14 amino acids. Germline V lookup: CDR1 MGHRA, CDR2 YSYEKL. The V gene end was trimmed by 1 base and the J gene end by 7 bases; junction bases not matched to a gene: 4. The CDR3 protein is CASSQARGYQPQHF. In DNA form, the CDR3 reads TGCGCCAGCAGCCAAGCCAGGGGGTACCAGCCCCAGCATTTT.

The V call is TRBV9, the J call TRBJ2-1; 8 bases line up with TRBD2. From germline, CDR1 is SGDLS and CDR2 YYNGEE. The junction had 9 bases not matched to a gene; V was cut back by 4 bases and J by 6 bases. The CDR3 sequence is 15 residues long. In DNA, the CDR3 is TGTGCCAGCAGCTCTTCTGCGGGAGGAGGCAATGAGCAGTTCTTC. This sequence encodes CASSSSAGGGNEQFF.

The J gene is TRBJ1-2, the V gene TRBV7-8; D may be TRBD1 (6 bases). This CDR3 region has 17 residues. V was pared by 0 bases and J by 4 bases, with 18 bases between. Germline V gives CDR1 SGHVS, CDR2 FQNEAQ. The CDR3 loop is CASSLARPGTLIYGYTF. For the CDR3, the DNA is TGTGCCAGCAGCTTAGCCCGCCCGGGGACACTAATCTATGGCTACACCTTC.

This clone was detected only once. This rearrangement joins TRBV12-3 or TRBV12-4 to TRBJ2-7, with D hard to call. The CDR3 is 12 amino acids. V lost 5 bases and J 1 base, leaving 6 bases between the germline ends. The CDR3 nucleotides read TGTGCCAGCAGTCTCAAGTCCTACGAGCAGTACTTC. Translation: CASSLKSYEQYF.